Shown below are 27 T cell receptor beta chains from a single sample sequenced in a study of T cell repertoires in cytomegalovirus infection. For these receptors, no antigen is known. TCRdb reanalysed the reads using MiXCR and keeps one entry per CDR3 protein. The data contain about 920,000 distinct CDR3 sequences, approximately 32% of them seen just once; the ten biggest clones take up under 15%. The source material was cultured CD8+ T cells from PBMCs, sampled from culture after CMV antigen stimulation. Receptors originate from a human donor in good health (CMV status not recorded). Some clones in this sample may be carry-over from other donors' samples.

V usage is TRBV10-3 and J usage is TRBJ1-2, with D perhaps TRBD1 (6 bases). Germline CDR1 reads ENHRY; CDR2 reads SYGVKD. V was clipped by 3 bases and J by 8 bases, with 31 bases between them. There are 19 residues in the CDR3. CDR3 sequence reads: CAISDPEGGPTGALRGYTF. As DNA, the CDR3 is TGTGCCATCAGTGACCCCGAAGGGGGGCCAACAGGTGCGCTTAGAGGCTACACCTTC.

This clonotype was detected a few times. This rearrangement joins TRBV12-5 to TRBJ2-5; D is unresolved. Germline CDR1 LGHNT, CDR2 FRNRAP. This CDR3 is built from 10 residues. In nucleotides, the CDR3 is TGTGCCCCTGGGGAAGAGACCCAGTACTTC. Protein sequence: CAPGEETQYF.

The CDR3 nucleotides read TGCGCCAGCAGCCTAGAGACGGGGGATGGCTACACCTTC. This sequence encodes CASSLETGDGYTF. The rearrangement links TRBV5-1 to TRBJ1-2; D possibly corresponds to TRBD1 (5 bases). The CDR3 runs to 13 residues. Trimming shortened V by 4 bases and J by 6 bases, and 13 bases separated the two germline ends. Germline CDR1 SGHRS, CDR2 YFSETQ.

Only a few counts were recorded for this clonotype. The chain combines TRBV7-9 with TRBJ2-3, with D uncertain. Trimming left V 4 bases short and J 4 bases short, with 6 bases between. Germline assignment: CDR1 SEHNR and CDR2 FQNEAQ (reference sequence). CDR3 length: 12 amino acids. The CDR3 nucleotides read TGTGCCAGCAGCTCCATTTCAGATACGCAGTATTTT. This codes for CASSSISDTQYF.

The chain recombines TRBV6-6 with TRBJ1-1, with 9 bases fitting TRBD1. The CDR3 length is 13 residues. Losses at the gene ends were 6 bases for V and 4 bases for J; bases not matched to a gene: 3. Germline V gene sequence: CDR1 MNHNY, CDR2 SVGAGI (reference sequence). Here the CDR3 reads CASRADRGTEAFF. The CDR3 coding sequence is TGTGCCAGCAGGGCGGACAGGGGCACTGAAGCTTTCTTT.

CDR3 nucleotide sequence: TGTGCCAGCAGCTCCGCGTATGGTAACACCGGGGAGCTGTTTTTT. It translates to CASSSAYGNTGELFF. The V gene is TRBV5-4, the J gene TRBJ2-2; no clear D gene. Per germline, CDR1 SGHNT and CDR2 YYREEE (reference sequence). This CDR3 contains 15 residues. The V end lost 3 bases, the J end lost 2 bases, and 11 bases lay between the germline ends.

Ten or more counts support this clonotype. The rearrangement uses TRBV6-1 and TRBJ2-5; either TRBD1 or TRBD2 may fit D (5 bases each). Trimming cost V 2 bases and J 1 base, with 8 bases left between them. The germline V gene encodes CDR1 MNHNS and CDR2 SASEGT. CDR3 size: 14 residues. CDR3 region: CASSERGFQETQYF. The CDR3 coding sequence is TGTGCCAGCAGTGAACGGGGCTTCCAAGAGACCCAGTACTTC.

The V call is TRBV2, the J call TRBJ2-1; D unresolved. This CDR3 is 14 amino acids long. Germline V gene sequence: CDR1 SNHLY, CDR2 FYNNEI. CDR3 protein: CATEVLSSYNEQFF. CDR3 nucleotides: TGTGCGACGGAAGTCTTAAGCTCCTACAATGAGCAGTTCTTC.

The V call is TRBV9, the J call TRBJ1-1, with D tentatively TRBD1 (5 bases). Germline values: CDR1 SGDLS, CDR2 YYNGEE. CDR3 length: 14 amino acids. V was trimmed by 3 bases and J by 7 bases, leaving 16 bases between them. The CDR3 bases are TGTGCCAGCAGCGGCAGCGCCCGGGGCCATGAAGCTTTCTTT. Protein sequence: CASSGSARGHEAFF.

The V and J genes are TRBV4-1 and TRBJ1-4; D call uncertain. CDR3 size: 14 residues. V was shortened by 3 bases and J by 8 bases, with 13 bases between the two germline ends. Germline V gives CDR1 MGHRA, CDR2 YSYEKL. In DNA, the CDR3 is TGCGCCAGCAGCCAGGTTTTGCGAGGGGAAAAACTGTTTTTT. It is translated as CASSQVLRGEKLFF.

The V gene is TRBV15, the J gene TRBJ2-1; 9 positions agree with TRBD2. Trimming cost V 1 base and J 6 bases; bases outside gene matches: 4. In germline, CDR1 is LNHNV, CDR2 YYDKDF (reference sequence). This CDR3 is 15 amino acids long. CDR3 in DNA: TGTGCCACCAGCAGAGTTGCGGGGGGGCCCAATGAGCAGTTCTTC. Protein: CATSRVAGGPNEQFF.

This clonotype came up a few times. In nucleotides, the CDR3 is TGTGCCAGCAGTTTCGGACAAGGCGGGGAGCTGTTTTTT. Translated, it gives CASSFGQGGELFF. The V call is TRBV12-3 or TRBV12-4, the J call TRBJ2-2, with D perhaps TRBD1 (5 bases). The CDR3 extends over 13 amino acids. V gave up 3 bases and J gave up 7 bases, with 9 bases separating them.

The chain combines TRBV14 with TRBJ2-1; 8 bases are a match to TRBD1. Per the germline V gene, CDR1 is SGHDN and CDR2 is FVKESK. Trimming removed 0 bases from V and 9 bases from J; junction bases left unmatched: 10. The CDR3 is 16 residues long. CDR3 protein: CASSQEWRQGIAEQFF. The CDR3 DNA reads as TGTGCCAGCAGCCAAGAGTGGCGACAGGGGATCGCTGAGCAGTTCTTC.

With regard to this clonotype: A much larger clone lies a single base off, so this may be a read error. V and J are TRBV7-6 and TRBJ2-3; a possible D gene is TRBD2 (6 bases). The germline V gene has CDR1 SGHVS and CDR2 FNYEAQ. This CDR3 region has 17 residues. CDR3 DNA: TGTGTCAGCAGCTTAGACCCTCTGGGGGGTCAGCGCGATACGCAGTATTTT. It specifies CVSSLDPLGGQRDTQYF.

This clonotype was found a few times. The chain employs TRBV5-6 and TRBJ2-7; 7 positions match TRBD1. Unmatched junction bases numbered 11, after V lost 6 bases and J lost 5 bases. Germline V CDR1 and CDR2: SGHDT, YYEEEE. The CDR3 runs 14 residues. The chain's CDR3 is CASTPGTAGHEQYF. CDR3 DNA: TGTGCCAGCACCCCCGGGACAGCCGGCCACGAGCAGTACTTC.

This chain links TRBV7-6 with TRBJ2-2, with D possibly TRBD2 on 5 matching bases. With 7 bases removed from V and 6 bases from J, the gap between germline ends came to 15 bases. This CDR3 comprises 14 residues. Germline loops: CDR1 SGHVS, CDR2 FNYEAQ. CDR3 amino acids: CASIEGTSPGELFF. Here the CDR3 DNA reads TGTGCCAGCATAGAGGGTACAAGTCCCGGGGAGCTGTTTTTT.

The chain uses TRBV27 and TRBJ2-6, with 7 nucleotides matching TRBD1. The CDR3 extends over 18 amino acids. The ends lost 4 bases at V and 2 bases at J; junction bases unmatched: 11. CDR1 MNHEY and CDR2 SMNVEV come from the germline V gene (reference sequence). Here the CDR3 reads CASSSRTGVFTGANVLTF. CDR3 DNA sequence: TGTGCCAGCAGTTCCCGGACAGGAGTTTTTACTGGGGCCAACGTCCTGACTTTC. The full variable domain, with the rest looked up from reference TRBV27 and TRBJ2-6, is EAQVTQNPRYLITVTGKKLTVTCSQNMNHEYMSWYRQDPGLGLRQIYYSMNVEVTDKGDVPEGYKVSRKEKRNFPLILESPSPNQTSLYFCASSSRTGVFTGANVLTFGAGSRLTVL.

This clonotype has ten or more counts. The chain links TRBV12-5 to TRBJ2-3; D is perhaps TRBD1 (6 bases). Per the germline V gene, CDR1 is LGHNT and CDR2 is FRNRAP. V lost 4 bases to trimming and J lost 2 bases, with 10 bases between them. This CDR3 has 14 amino acids. DNA for the CDR3: TGTGCTAGTGGTTCGGGACATTCCACAGATACGCAGTATTTT. This encodes CASGSGHSTDTQYF.

This clonotype appeared a few times. The chain carries TRBV7-6 and TRBJ1-1, with D hard to call. The CDR3 spans 15 residues. Trimming took 2 bases from V and 1 from J, leaving 11 bases between them. Germline V lookup: CDR1 SGHVS, CDR2 FNYEAQ. CDR3: CASSLIGSRNTEAFF. The CDR3 bases are TGTGCCAGCAGCTTAATAGGGTCGAGGAACACTGAAGCTTTCTTT.

This clonotype was counted only a few times. The V call is TRBV27, the J call TRBJ1-2; no clear D. Germline CDR1 is MNHEY and CDR2 is SMNVEV (reference sequence). The CDR3 covers 14 residues. V lost 4 bases, J lost 2 bases, and 11 bases lay in between. The CDR3 coding sequence is TGTGCCAGCAGTTCGTGGACCTCCAACTATGGCTACACCTTC. It codes for CASSSWTSNYGYTF.

This clonotype showed up many times. The rearrangement uses TRBV12-3 or TRBV12-4 and TRBJ1-2; D may be TRBD1 (5 bases). V lost 3 bases, J lost 7 bases, and 21 bases lay in between. The CDR3 loop spans 16 amino acids. The CDR3 DNA sequence: TGTGCCAGCAGTTTGGGGGTCGAGTTTTTAACCCGTGGCTACACCTTC. This translates into CASSLGVEFLTRGYTF.

This clonotype occurred a few times. The chain recombines TRBV11-2 with TRBJ2-7; maybe TRBD2 (5 bases). The V gene's germline CDR1 is SGHAT and CDR2 FQNNGV. This CDR3 has 15 residues. With 1 base removed from V and 0 bases from J, the gap between germline ends came to 10 bases. CDR3 sequence reads: CASSLGSGSSYEQYV. The CDR3 DNA follows: TGTGCCAGCAGCTTAGGGTCTGGGAGCTCCTACGAGCAGTACGTC.

In the case of this clonotype: Mismatch with germline at one junction end may stem from a read error. The rearrangement uses TRBV7-7 and TRBJ2-5; 8 bases line up with TRBD2. The CDR3 loop spans 15 amino acids. The germline gives CDR1 SSHAT, CDR2 FNYEAQ (reference sequence). CDR3 in DNA: TGTGCTAGCAGTCCTCGGGGGGGCCGTATGGAGACCCAGTACTTC. Translated, it gives CASSPRGGRMETQYF.

This clonotype was observed at least ten times. This sequence joins TRBV12-3 or TRBV12-4 and TRBJ2-2, with 12 bases matching TRBD2. CDR3 length equals 17 residues. The V and J ends lost 1 base and 4 bases, in that order; junction bases with no gene match: 4. The CDR3 protein is CASSLDLAGGPTGELFF. DNA for the CDR3: TGTGCCAGCAGTTTAGATCTAGCGGGGGGGCCCACCGGGGAGCTGTTTTTT.

This clonotype occurred a few times. V is TRBV19 and J is TRBJ1-5; possible D gene TRBD1, 6 bases. CDR1 is LNHDA and CDR2 is SQIVND in the germline V gene (reference sequence). V lost 0 bases and J 4 bases, leaving 19 bases between the germline ends. The CDR3 has 18 amino acids. CDR3 amino acids: CASSIEGAGPLPNQPQHF. DNA for the CDR3: TGTGCCAGTAGTATAGAGGGGGCAGGGCCATTGCCTAATCAGCCCCAGCATTTT.

The rearrangement uses TRBV6-2 or TRBV6-3 and TRBJ1-6; D is unclear. V was shortened by 8 bases and J by 3 bases, with 14 bases between the two germline ends. CDR3 size: 15 residues. Germline V gene lookup returns CDR1 MNHEY and CDR2 SVGEGT. The CDR3 here is CASCSTGRYNSPLHF. Written as DNA, the CDR3 is TGTGCCAGCTGCTCGACGGGCCGCTATAATTCACCCCTCCACTTT.

Only a few counts were recorded for this clonotype. This chain links TRBV9 with TRBJ2-1, with 10 bases identical to TRBD2. The CDR3 is 15 residues long. V dropped 5 bases and J dropped 4; count of bases not matched to a gene: 6. Germline V gene lookup returns CDR1 SGDLS and CDR2 YYNGEE. The CDR3 reads CASRELAGEYNEQFF. In nucleotides, the CDR3 is TGTGCCAGCAGGGAGCTAGCGGGGGAATACAATGAGCAGTTCTTC.